The subject of this entry is one T cell receptor (beta chain). This sample is part of a study of cytomegalovirus exposure and HLA in healthy donors. V lost 3 bases, J lost 3 bases, and 3 bases stayed unmatched. CDR3 size: 14 residues. CDR1 MNHNS and CDR2 SASEGT come from the germline V gene. TCRdb keeps only in-frame clones here, not all; method: immunoSEQ multiplex PCR. The sample contains 250,000 to 400,000 clones, roughly nine tenths of which appear only once. V usage is TRBV6-1 and J usage is TRBJ2-7; 9 nucleotides match TRBD1. The sequenced sample was PBMCs. The sequence was obtained from a woman between 25 and 40 years old in good health and CMV-seropositive. CDR3 coding DNA: TGTGCCAGCAGTGACGGGACAGGGCTCTACGAGCAGTACTTC. This encodes CASSDGTGLYEQYF.